The sequence of this T cell receptor (beta chain) was determined in a study of patients and donors after allogeneic stem cell transplantation. A single record per CDR3 protein comes from TCRdb applying MiXCR to the RT-PCR reads. The sample carries around 160,000 distinct CDR3 sequences, roughly 30% recorded once. The CDR3 covers 15 residues. The V gene lost 6 bases and the J gene lost 1 base, with 15 bases spanning the gap. CDR1 SNHLY and CDR2 FYNNEI come from the germline V gene. The V and J genes are TRBV2 and TRBJ1-1; possibly TRBD1 for D (6 bases). Sequencing was done on a sample of blood, either unsorted or a sorted T cell fraction (not recorded which). This sequence originates from a human donor who was either an allogeneic HSCT recipient or a stem cell or donor lymphocyte infusion donor (not recorded which). It is not recorded whose cells these are; they may come from a transplant donor. CDR3 nucleotides: TGTGCCAGCAGAGCAGACCCGACAGGGAACACTGAAGCTTTCTTT. Translated: CASRADPTGNTEAFF.